The count of the clone carrying this T cell receptor (beta chain) is one. Sequenced by immunoSEQ multiplex PCR; TCRdb stores in-frame clones only, minus some. The sample lists about 160,000 clones; around four fifths were seen once. This entry comes from a study of blood T cell repertoires in COVID-19. Study background: T cells, B-cell-depleted T cells, or PBMCs supplied cDNA or gDNA.

Germline CDR1 and CDR2: SEHNR and FQNEAQ (reference sequence). The CDR3 is made up of 14 amino acids. Trimming stripped 6 bases from V and 4 bases from J, with 15 bases between. The TCR sequence derives from an elderly woman with acute or convalescent COVID-19. This chain links TRBV7-9 with TRBJ1-2; D unresolved. Sequencing was done on a sample of peripheral blood. The CDR3 bases are TGTGCCAGCAGTCAAGAGTACGTTGCCTATGGCTACACCTTC. Its translation: CASSQEYVAYGYTF.